This is a list of T cell receptor beta chains from one sample in a study of T cells in Graves' hyperthyroidism and ophthalmopathy. MiXCR, run by TCRdb on the multiplex PCR reads, gives a single entry per CDR3 protein. The data hold fewer than 450,000 distinct CDR3 sequences, with 17% observed a single time. Sequencing input: blood. All receptors come from a woman under 40 with Graves' hyperthyroidism that later progressed to Graves' ophthalmopathy. CDR3s include the opening cysteine and the closing phenylalanine or tryptophan. D genes are given only for firm matches. Not every row has a clone size; where given, it reads once, few, many or a size class.

CDR3: CASTTGGTQYF
DNA: TGTGCCAGCACCACGGGCGGGACCCAGTACTTC
J: TRBJ2-5
V: TRBV6-1
D: .
size: .

CDR3: CASSLGRGSYGYTF
DNA: TGTGCCAGCAGCCTGGGACGGGGGAGCTATGGCTACACCTTC
J: TRBJ1-2
V: TRBV7-2
D: .
size: many

CDR3: CASSEVDNYEQYF
DNA: TGTGCCAGCAGTGAAGTAGACAACTACGAGCAGTACTTC
J: TRBJ2-7
V: TRBV6-1
D: .
size: many

CDR3: CATSDRGQGKETQYF
DNA: TGTGCCACCAGTGATAGGGGACAGGGGAAAGAGACCCAGTACTTC
J: TRBJ2-5
V: TRBV24-1
D: TRBD1
size: .

CDR3: CSASWVGGLTEQYF
DNA: TGCAGTGCTAGTTGGGTGGGGGGACTTACCGAGCAGTACTTC
J: TRBJ2-7
V: TRBV20-1
D: .
size: many

CDR3: CASSLFLVDTGELFF
DNA: TGTGCCAGCAGTTTATTTCTAGTAGACACCGGGGAGCTGTTTTTT
J: TRBJ2-2
V: TRBV27
D: .
size: many

CDR3: CASSHGTSSSTDTQYF
DNA: TGCGCCAGCAGTCATGGGACTAGCTCTAGCACAGATACGCAGTATTTT
J: TRBJ2-3
V: TRBV10-2
D: TRBD2
size: .

CDR3: CASSLGLAVGYEQYF
DNA: TGTGCCAGCAGTTTAGGGCTAGCGGTCGGCTACGAGCAGTACTTC
J: TRBJ2-7
V: TRBV12-3/TRBV12-4
D: TRBD2
size: .

CDR3: CASSSGGYRGANVLTF
DNA: TGTGCCAGCAGTTCCGGAGGGTACCGTGGGGCCAACGTCCTGACTTTC
J: TRBJ2-6
V: TRBV7-2
D: .
size: many

CDR3: CASSFLATSYEQYF
DNA: TGTGCCAGCAGTTTTCTGGCCACCTCCTACGAGCAGTACTTC
J: TRBJ2-7
V: TRBV28
D: .
size: many

CDR3: CASSQDSNQPQHF
DNA: TGTGCCAGCAGCCAAGATAGCAATCAGCCCCAGCATTTT
J: TRBJ1-5
V: TRBV7-9
D: .
size: few

CDR3: CAISESGTGGREKLFF
DNA: TGTGCCATCAGTGAGTCGGGCACAGGGGGACGGGAAAAACTGTTTTTT
J: TRBJ1-4
V: TRBV10-3
D: TRBD1
size: many

CDR3: CASSLYGQGGAKNIQYF
DNA: TGTGCCAGCAGCTTGTATGGACAGGGGGGGGCCAAAAACATTCAGTACTTC
J: TRBJ2-4
V: TRBV5-6
D: TRBD1
size: few

CDR3: CASSIARYEQYF
DNA: TGTGCCAGCAGTATTGCCAGGTACGAGCAGTACTTC
J: TRBJ2-7
V: TRBV28
D: .
size: many

CDR3: CASSPGDRGDRTQYF
DNA: TGCGCCAGCAGCCCCGGGGACAGGGGAGATCGTACGCAGTATTTT
J: TRBJ2-3
V: TRBV5-1
D: TRBD1
size: many

CDR3: CASSFFGGYEQYF
DNA: TGCGCCAGCAGCTTCTTTGGGGGCTACGAGCAGTACTTC
J: TRBJ2-7
V: TRBV5-1
D: .
size: many

CDR3: CASSFRDSNEKLFF
DNA: TGTGCCAGCAGTTTCCGGGACAGCAATGAAAAACTGTTTTTT
J: TRBJ1-4
V: TRBV27
D: TRBD1
size: .

CDR3: CASSLAGFGNTIYF
DNA: TGCGCCAGCAGCTTGGCAGGATTTGGAAACACCATATATTTT
J: TRBJ1-3
V: TRBV5-1
D: .
size: many

CDR3: CASSLVGDIFQETQYF
DNA: TGTGCCAGCAGCTTAGTGGGGGACATCTTCCAAGAGACCCAGTACTTC
J: TRBJ2-5
V: TRBV13
D: .
size: many

CDR3: CASSGTPTPSETQYF
DNA: TGTGCCAGCAGTGGGACTCCCACACCCTCAGAGACCCAGTACTTC
J: TRBJ2-5
V: TRBV28
D: .
size: many

CDR3: CAFIPGAKQSPLHF
DNA: TGTGCCTTTATTCCGGGAGCCAAACAGTCACCCCTCCACTTT
J: TRBJ1-6
V: TRBV30
D: .
size: .

CDR3: CASSQDRNYYGYTF
DNA: TGCGCCAGCAGCCAAGATCGAAACTACTATGGCTACACCTTC
J: TRBJ1-2
V: TRBV4-1
D: .
size: many

CDR3: CASKDRLAGSYEQYF
DNA: TGTGCCAGCAAGGACCGACTAGCGGGTTCCTACGAGCAGTACTTC
J: TRBJ2-7
V: TRBV27
D: TRBD2
size: many

CDR3: CASSPLTGPGANVLTF
DNA: TGTGCCAGCAGTCCACTGACAGGCCCTGGGGCCAACGTCCTGACTTTC
J: TRBJ2-6
V: TRBV28
D: .
size: .

CDR3: CSASGGASTNEKLFF
DNA: TGCAGTGCTAGCGGGGGGGCGTCGACTAATGAAAAACTGTTTTTT
J: TRBJ1-4
V: TRBV20-1
D: .
size: .

CDR3: CASSLLRVTDTGELFF
DNA: TGTGCCAGCAGCTTACTAAGGGTTACGGACACCGGGGAGCTGTTTTTT
J: TRBJ2-2
V: TRBV7-9
D: .
size: .

CDR3: CASSYSKRGNTEAFF
DNA: TGTGCCAGCAGTTACTCGAAGAGGGGGAACACTGAAGCTTTCTTT
J: TRBJ1-1
V: TRBV6-6
D: .
size: few

CDR3: CAWTRPNDVPREKLFF
DNA: TGTGCCTGGACCCGACCCAACGACGTCCCGAGGGAAAAACTGTTTTTT
J: TRBJ1-4
V: TRBV30
D: .
size: .

CDR3: CASSHLTPAEQYF
DNA: TGTGCCAGCAGCCATCTAACTCCCGCCGAGCAGTACTTC
J: TRBJ2-7
V: TRBV27
D: .
size: .

CDR3: CASSQGNPASGASFF
DNA: TGTGCCAGCAGCCAAGGCAATCCGGCTAGCGGGGCCTCGTTCTTC
J: TRBJ2-1
V: TRBV4-2
D: TRBD2
size: .

CDR3: CASSQEPEPTEYEQYF
DNA: TGCGCCAGCAGCCAAGAGCCCGAACCGACAGAATACGAGCAGTACTTC
J: TRBJ2-7
V: TRBV4-1
D: .
size: .

CDR3: CASSLKTSGKAKNIQYF
DNA: TGTGCCAGCAGCTTGAAGACTAGCGGAAAAGCCAAAAACATTCAGTACTTC
J: TRBJ2-4
V: TRBV11-2
D: TRBD2
size: .

CDR3: CASSSGLNSNQPQHF
DNA: TGTGCCAGCAGCTCAGGCCTGAATAGCAATCAGCCCCAGCATTTT
J: TRBJ1-5
V: TRBV7-2
D: .
size: many

CDR3: CATSRGTSVGYNEQFF
DNA: TGTGCCACCAGCAGAGGGACCAGCGTCGGCTACAATGAGCAGTTCTTC
J: TRBJ2-1
V: TRBV15
D: .
size: many

CDR3: CASGTGVDGYTF
DNA: TGTGCCTCAGGGACAGGGGTCGATGGCTACACCTTC
J: TRBJ1-2
V: TRBV6-2/TRBV6-3
D: TRBD1
size: few

CDR3: CASSLGGESPLHF
DNA: TGTGCCAGCAGCCTCGGGGGGGAATCACCCCTCCACTTT
J: TRBJ1-6
V: TRBV12-3/TRBV12-4
D: .
size: .

CDR3: CASSVSPGSGPQHF
DNA: TGTGCCAGCAGCGTATCTCCAGGGAGCGGACCCCAGCATTTT
J: TRBJ1-5
V: TRBV9
D: .
size: .

CDR3: CASSLRLAIYTGELFF
DNA: TGTGCCAGCAGCTTGAGACTAGCTATTTACACCGGGGAGCTGTTTTTT
J: TRBJ2-2
V: TRBV5-6
D: TRBD2
size: few

CDR3: CASSSWGLAGETSTDTQYF
DNA: TGTGCCAGCAGTTCCTGGGGACTAGCGGGGGAGACTAGCACAGATACGCAGTATTTT
J: TRBJ2-3
V: TRBV2
D: TRBD2
size: many

CDR3: CASSEGLLAGRDRFF
DNA: TGTGCCAGCAGTGAAGGTTTACTAGCGGGCAGGGACCGGTTCTTC
J: TRBJ2-1
V: TRBV2
D: TRBD2
size: .

CDR3: CASSENRGSSGGFVSGANVLTF
DNA: TGTGCCAGCAGTGAGAATAGGGGGTCTAGCGGGGGGTTCGTGTCTGGGGCCAACGTCCTGACTTTC
J: TRBJ2-6
V: TRBV25-1
D: TRBD2
size: .

CDR3: CASRLLETQYF
DNA: TGTGCCAGCAGACTTTTAGAGACCCAGTACTTC
J: TRBJ2-5
V: TRBV12-3/TRBV12-4
D: .
size: many

CDR3: CASSSQWAGTYYEQYF
DNA: TGTGCCAGCAGCTCCCAATGGGCGGGCACGTATTACGAGCAGTACTTC
J: TRBJ2-7
V: TRBV11-2
D: .
size: many

CDR3: CASSRRTGRAVETQYF
DNA: TGTGCCAGCAGTCGACGGACAGGGAGGGCGGTGGAGACCCAGTACTTC
J: TRBJ2-5
V: TRBV28
D: .
size: .

CDR3: CASSLEVAGQYEQYF
DNA: TGTGCCAGCAGTTTAGAAGTAGCGGGACAGTACGAGCAGTACTTC
J: TRBJ2-7
V: TRBV28
D: .
size: many

CDR3: CASSVGESRRTEQFF
DNA: TGTGCCAGCAGTGTGGGGGAAAGCAGGAGGACTGAGCAGTTCTTC
J: TRBJ2-1
V: TRBV9
D: .
size: .

CDR3: CASSLVAGSYNEQFF
DNA: TGTGCCAGCAGCTTAGTGGCAGGCTCCTACAATGAGCAGTTCTTC
J: TRBJ2-1
V: TRBV7-9
D: .
size: many

CDR3: CASSPGPPEAFF
DNA: TGTGCCAGCAGTCCCGGGCCTCCTGAAGCTTTCTTT
J: TRBJ1-1
V: TRBV6-1
D: .
size: .

CDR3: CAISESDRNTEAFF
DNA: TGTGCCATCAGTGAGTCTGACAGGAACACTGAAGCTTTCTTT
J: TRBJ1-1
V: TRBV10-3
D: .
size: many

CDR3: CSVEVETGRRLSKETQYF
DNA: TGCAGCGTTGAAGTTGAGACAGGCCGCCGTTTATCCAAAGAGACCCAGTACTTC
J: TRBJ2-5
V: TRBV29-1
D: .
size: few

CDR3: CASSGRAFDQPQHF
DNA: TGTGCCAGCAGCGGCAGGGCTTTCGATCAGCCCCAGCATTTT
J: TRBJ1-5
V: TRBV28
D: .
size: few

CDR3: CASSIWQRTYGYTF
DNA: TGTGCCAGTAGTATCTGGCAGAGAACCTATGGCTACACCTTC
J: TRBJ1-2
V: TRBV19
D: .
size: .

CDR3: CASSLAGAHQPQHF
DNA: TGTGCCAGCAGCCTGGCGGGGGCTCATCAGCCCCAGCATTTT
J: TRBJ1-5
V: TRBV27
D: .
size: many